Each of the 8 T cell receptor beta chains below was sequenced from the same sample in a study of cytomegalovirus exposure and HLA in healthy donors. Profiling relied on immunoSEQ multiplex PCR, and the TCRdb table lists in-frame clones only, not all of them. The repertoire consists of some 130,000 clones, with 86% occurring once and the leading ten covering roughly 3%. Sequencing used PBMCs. All receptors derive from a man aged 18 to 29 in good health and CMV-seronegative.

The J gene is TRBJ2-2, the V gene TRBV7-7; D unclear. V was clipped by 1 base and J by 6 bases, with 6 bases between them. This CDR3 contains 13 residues. CDR1 is SSHAT, CDR2 FNYEAQ, per germline (reference sequence). The CDR3 sequence: CASSLESAGELFF. CDR3 bases: TGTGCCAGCAGCTTAGAGAGTGCCGGGGAGCTGTTTTTT.

The chain employs TRBV7-9 and TRBJ1-2, with D possibly TRBD1 on 6 matching bases. CDR1 is SEHNR and CDR2 is FQNEAQ in the germline V gene (reference sequence). This CDR3 comprises 12 residues. Trimming pared 5 bases from V and 13 bases from J, leaving 17 bases between. This CDR3 reads CASSPNRAPATF. The CDR3 DNA sequence: TGTGCCAGCAGCCCAAACAGGGCTCCGGCCACCTTC.

The chain uses TRBV6-5 and TRBJ2-5; the match to TRBD2 covers 10 bases. The ends lost 9 bases at V and 4 bases at J; junction bases unmatched: 5. Germline values: CDR1 MNHEY, CDR2 SVGAGI. The CDR3 has 13 residues. The CDR3 nucleotides read TGTGCCAGTCGGACTAGCGGCCCAGAGACCCAGTACTTC. Amino acids: CASRTSGPETQYF.

The chain employs TRBV9 and TRBJ2-5, with TRBD1 as a possible D gene (6 bases). Trimming pared 2 bases from V and 5 bases from J, leaving 22 bases between. The CDR3 has 17 amino acids. Per the germline V gene, CDR1 is SGDLS and CDR2 is YYNGEE. This CDR3 reads CASSVSSGHVVGETQYF. The CDR3 DNA sequence: TGTGCCAGCAGCGTCTCTTCGGGACACGTCGTCGGGGAGACCCAGTACTTC.

The chain is built from TRBV16 and TRBJ1-4; a weak D match, TRBD1 (6 bases). The V gene lost 5 bases and the J gene lost 2 bases, with 18 bases spanning the gap. From germline, CDR1 is KGHSY and CDR2 FQNENV. This CDR3 is 17 amino acids long. Here the CDR3 reads CASSSEHPRGTNEKLFF. In nucleotides, the CDR3 is TGTGCCAGCAGCTCAGAGCACCCCAGGGGCACTAATGAAAAACTGTTTTTT.

V is TRBV5-1 and J is TRBJ2-7; 7 bases match TRBD2. There are 16 residues in the CDR3. The trim removed 0 bases at V and 2 bases at J, leaving 8 bases unmatched. The germline V gene encodes CDR1 SGHRS and CDR2 YFSETQ. CDR3 bases: TGCGCCAGCAGCTTGGCCGCGGGGCTAGCGGCCTACGAGCAGTACTTC. Residues: CASSLAAGLAAYEQYF.

The J gene is TRBJ2-6, the V gene TRBV6-5, with 8 bases matching TRBD2. V lost 2 bases, J lost 5 bases, and 5 bases stayed unmatched. The CDR3 length is 16 residues. Germline loops: CDR1 MNHEY, CDR2 SVGAGI. The DNA of the CDR3 is TGTGCCAGCAGTTACCCGAGCGGGGGAAGGGCCAACGTCCTGACTTTC. Amino acids: CASSYPSGGRANVLTF.

The chain couples TRBV5-4 to TRBJ2-3, with TRBD2 matching over 13 bases. With 4 bases clipped from V and 2 bases from J, the junction kept 7 bases outside the gene matches. The CDR3 covers 17 residues. CDR1 SGHNT and CDR2 YYREEE come from the germline V gene (reference sequence). CDR3 region: CASSPRTSGGLTDTQYF. CDR3 coding DNA: TGTGCCAGCAGCCCTAGGACTAGCGGGGGCCTCACAGATACGCAGTATTTT.